Sequencing of this T cell receptor beta chain was carried out in a study of neurological immune-mediated disorders. Study observations and caveats: Among 34 multiple sclerosis patients, 18 had repertoires that phylogenetic grouping placed in one related-CDR3 cluster, a possible signature.

A word on this clonotype: Its antigen is not known.

Time point denoted: longitudinal time-point 2. The CDR3 consists of 15 residues. V shed 0 bases, J shed 7 bases, and the junction held 4 bases outside the gene matches. Germline V gene sequence: CDR1 SGDLS, CDR2 YYNGEE. The making of cDNA relied on 5'RACE with 10-nucleotide random UMIs. In TCRdb, the 5' RACE reads were re-called with MiXCR into one record per CDR3 protein. The table includes roughly 80,000 distinct CDR3 sequences, approximately 6% detected once. The specimen sequenced was PBMCs. This TCR came from a woman aged 60-75 years with multiple sclerosis. V and J are TRBV9 and TRBJ2-1; 10 bases are a match to TRBD2. The CDR3 nucleotides are TGTGCCAGCAGCGTAGAAATAGCGGGGGGTAATGAGCAGTTCTTC. Amino acid sequence: CASSVEIAGGNEQFF. Based on the CDR3 plus reference TRBV9 and TRBJ2-1, the full variable domain is DSGVTQTPKHLITATGQRVTLRCSPRSGDLSVYWYQQSLDQGLQFLIQYYNGEERAKGNILERFSAQQFPDLHSELNLSSLELGDSALYFCASSVEIAGGNEQFFGPGTRLTVL.